Shown below are 13 T cell receptor beta chains from a single sample sequenced in a study of OX40 agonist ivuxolimab in advanced cancers. TCRdb keeps only in-frame clones here, not all; method: immunoSEQ multiplex PCR. This sample carries about 48,000 clones, around 84% of them seen once, and the ten largest clones take more than 0.95%. Sample: CD4+ or CD8+ T cells sorted from blood, taken in a trial of the OX40 agonist ivuxolimab. All receptors come from an adult with an advanced solid tumor such as melanoma, head and neck, liver or kidney cancer.

The gene calls are TRBV5-1 and TRBJ1-1, with 7 nucleotides matching TRBD1. The ends lost 2 bases at V and 2 bases at J; junction bases unmatched: 6. The CDR3 runs 15 residues. Looked up from germline, CDR1 is SGHRS and CDR2 is YFSETQ. The CDR3 DNA reads TGCGCCAGCAGCTTCTCCGGGACAGCCAACACTGAAGCTTTCTTT. The encoded protein is CASSFSGTANTEAFF.

This clone was detected once. This chain uses TRBV27 with TRBJ1-5; 7 bases match TRBD1. V was pared by 8 bases and J by 5 bases, with 9 bases of the junction left unmatched. The CDR3 extends over 14 amino acids. Germline V gene data show CDR1 as MNHEY and CDR2 as SMNVEV (reference sequence). This CDR3 reads CASRGTTGDQPQHF. The CDR3 DNA is TGTGCCAGCCGGGGGACTACAGGGGATCAGCCCCAGCATTTT.

V and J are TRBV18 and TRBJ1-2, with TRBD1 matching over 8 bases. The CDR3 is 16 residues long. The V segment lost 5 bases and the J segment 6 bases; nucleotides outside the gene matches: 14. The germline gives CDR1 KGHSH, CDR2 LQKENI. The CDR3 loop is CASSTRGQDPSHGYTF. CDR3 in DNA: TGTGCCAGCTCAACCCGGGGACAGGATCCCTCGCATGGCTACACCTTC.

V gene TRBV6-5 combines with J gene TRBJ2-7; maybe TRBD1 (6 bases). The CDR3 is made up of 14 amino acids. Per germline, CDR1 MNHEY and CDR2 SVGAGI. Trimming pared 6 bases from V and 0 bases from J, leaving 12 bases between. The CDR3 reads CASRTGTRSYEQYF. DNA of the CDR3: TGTGCCAGCAGGACCGGGACACGCTCCTACGAGCAGTACTTC.

This clone showed up just a few times. CDR3 DNA: TGCAGCGTTGAGATGGGGGGGTTTGGAGAGACCCAGTACTTC. Protein: CSVEMGGFGETQYF. The chain recombines TRBV29-1 with TRBJ2-5; 7 nucleotides agree with TRBD2. Germline CDR1 and CDR2: SQVTM and ANQGSEA. The CDR3 totals 14 residues. The ends lost 3 bases at V and 4 bases at J; junction bases unmatched: 8.

The rearrangement joins TRBV19 to TRBJ2-3; 15 bases are shared with TRBD2. The CDR3 spans 15 residues. With 6 bases clipped from V and 4 bases from J, the junction kept 2 bases outside the gene matches. Looked up from germline, CDR1 is LNHDA and CDR2 is SQIVND (reference sequence). The CDR3 DNA follows: TGTGCCAGTAGGAGGACTAGCGGGAGGGCAGATACGCAGTATTTT. Translation: CASRRTSGRADTQYF.

The chain is built from TRBV25-1 and TRBJ2-5; no definite D call. Germline loops: CDR1 MGHDK, CDR2 SYGVNS. The V end lost 1 base, the J end lost 5 bases, and 11 bases lay between the germline ends. The CDR3 loop spans 14 amino acids. CDR3 bases: TGTGCCAGCAGTGAATTCGACTTCTTGGAGACCCAGTACTTC. Encoded protein: CASSEFDFLETQYF.

This rearrangement joins TRBV18 to TRBJ1-3; 11 bases line up with TRBD1. This CDR3 comprises 19 residues. Trimming took 5 bases from V and 2 from J; bases not matched to a gene: 14. Germline-derived CDR1 and CDR2 are KGHSH and LQKENI. CDR3 amino acids: CASSALPGQGGSAGNTIYF. The CDR3 DNA reads as TGTGCCAGCTCAGCCTTACCGGGACAGGGGGGATCGGCTGGAAACACCATATATTTT.

The V and J genes are TRBV19 and TRBJ2-1; tentatively, D is TRBD2 (5 bases). The CDR3 runs to 15 residues. Germline assignment: CDR1 LNHDA and CDR2 SQIVND (reference sequence). V was pared by 6 bases and J by 0 bases, with 12 bases between. Here the CDR3 DNA reads TGTGCCAGTAGGGGAGATTTAGGCTCCTACAATGAGCAGTTCTTC. It specifies CASRGDLGSYNEQFF. Drawing the rest from reference TRBV19 and TRBJ2-1, the complete variable domain is DGGITQSPKYLFRKEGQNVTLSCEQNLNHDAMYWYRQDPGQGLRLIYYSQIVNDFQKGDIAEGYSVSREKKESFPLTVTSAQKNPTAFYLCASRGDLGSYNEQFFGPGTRLTVL.

The genes are TRBV9 and TRBJ2-1, with D perhaps matching TRBD2 (6 bases). Per the germline V gene, CDR1 is SGDLS and CDR2 is YYNGEE. With 5 bases removed from V and 8 bases from J, the gap between germline ends came to 8 bases. The CDR3 sequence is 11 residues long. The CDR3 spells CASRSGDEQFF. The CDR3, as DNA: TGTGCCAGCAGGTCGGGAGATGAGCAGTTCTTC.

V gene TRBV19 combines with J gene TRBJ2-5; no clear D gene. CDR3 length equals 13 residues. Per the germline V gene, CDR1 is LNHDA and CDR2 is SQIVND (reference sequence). The V end lost 5 bases, the J end lost 2 bases, and 9 bases lay between the germline ends. This CDR3 is CASSRSTQETQYF. The CDR3 DNA sequence: TGTGCCAGTAGTCGGTCAACACAAGAGACCCAGTACTTC.

The J gene is TRBJ1-3, the V gene TRBV2; D uncertain. The CDR3 loop spans 15 amino acids. The V end was cut by 2 bases, the J end by 0 bases, with 8 bases between. Germline values: CDR1 SNHLY, CDR2 FYNNEI. The CDR3 DNA reads TGTGCCAGCAGTGAATCAGCTAGCTCTGGAAACACCATATATTTT. This codes for CASSESASSGNTIYF.

In nucleotides, the CDR3 is TGTGCCAGCAGAGGCAGCGGGAGATGGGGTGAGCAGTTCTTC. Translating gives CASRGSGRWGEQFF. This chain connects TRBV2 to TRBJ2-1; 8 bases align to TRBD2. After removal of 6 bases from V and 9 bases from J, the junction contained 10 bases not matched to a gene. The length of the CDR3 is 14 residues. Germline CDR1 is SNHLY and CDR2 is FYNNEI.